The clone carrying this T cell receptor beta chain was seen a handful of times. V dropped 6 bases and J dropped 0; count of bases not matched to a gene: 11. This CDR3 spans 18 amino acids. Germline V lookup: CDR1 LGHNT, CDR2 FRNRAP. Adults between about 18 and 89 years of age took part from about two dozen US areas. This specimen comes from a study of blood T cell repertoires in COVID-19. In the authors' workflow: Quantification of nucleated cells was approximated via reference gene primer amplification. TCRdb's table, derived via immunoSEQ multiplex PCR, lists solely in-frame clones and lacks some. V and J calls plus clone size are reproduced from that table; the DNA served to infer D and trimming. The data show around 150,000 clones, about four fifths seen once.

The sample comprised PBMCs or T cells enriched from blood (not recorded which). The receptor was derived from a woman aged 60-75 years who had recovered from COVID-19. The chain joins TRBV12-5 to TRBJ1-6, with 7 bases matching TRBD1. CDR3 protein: CASGGSRDSRSYNSPLHF. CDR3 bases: TGTGCTAGTGGCGGCAGCCGGGACAGTCGCTCCTATAATTCACCCCTCCACTTT. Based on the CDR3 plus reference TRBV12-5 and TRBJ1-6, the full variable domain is DARVTQTPRHKVTEMGQEVTMRCQPILGHNTVFWYRQTMMQGLELLAYFRNRAPLDDSGMPKDRFSAEMPDATLATLKIQPSEPRDSAVYFCASGGSRDSRSYNSPLHFGNGTRLTVT.